This T cell receptor beta chain was sequenced in a study of CD8 T cells in ankylosing spondylitis. Study outcomes and limitations: Seemingly distinctive of ankylosing spondylitis blood was a TCR beta motif formed by eight highly homologous variants. As reported, disease-linked clones showed significant enrichment in matched ankylosing spondylitis synovial fluid. Previously reported in reactive arthritis synovial fluid and blood were some of the motif variants. Disease-linked clones proved CD8+ and comparatively uncommon in peripheral blood.

V was clipped by 4 bases and J by 9 bases, with 12 bases between them. Germline-derived CDR1 and CDR2 are SEHNR and FQNEAQ (reference sequence). The length of the CDR3 is 12 residues. It was by quantitative 5'-RACE with molecular barcodes that TCR beta libraries were made. TCRdb reprocessed the 5' RACE reads via MiXCR and lists one record per CDR3 protein. The table records under 450,000 distinct CDR3 sequences, 15% to 20% of them present only once. A note on this clonotype: Its antigen is as yet unknown.

The chain combines TRBV7-9 with TRBJ1-1; maybe TRBD1 (5 bases). The sequence came from a male donor with ankylosing spondylitis. What was sequenced was blood, either unsorted or a sorted T cell fraction (not recorded which). DNA for the CDR3: TGTGCCAGCAGCTACGACAGAGACCAAGCTTTCTTT. Amino acid sequence: CASSYDRDQAFF. The variable domain in full, with the rest retrieved from reference TRBV7-9 and TRBJ1-1, is DTGVSQNPRHKITKRGQNVTFRCDPISEHNRLYWYRQTLGQGPEFLTYFQNEAQLEKSRLLSDRFSAERPKGSFSTLEIQRTEQGDSAMYLCASSYDRDQAFFGQGTRLTVV.